A single sample is the source of the 9 T cell receptor beta chains below, sequenced in a study of early T cells in non-severe SARS-CoV-2 infection. TCRdb used MiXCR to reprocess the 5' RACE reads, holding one entry per CDR3 protein. The profile shows about 64,000 distinct CDR3 sequences, about 11% of them singletons. The starting material was whole blood, obtained at baseline. All receptors derive from an adult who was a healthcare worker with PCR-confirmed SARS-CoV-2 infection or an uninfected control (not recorded which).

The V and J genes are TRBV5-1 and TRBJ1-1; 8 bases agree with TRBD1. The CDR3 extends over 16 amino acids. Germline V gene data show CDR1 as SGHRS and CDR2 as YFSETQ. Trimming cost V 0 bases and J 0 bases; bases outside gene matches: 4. This CDR3 reads CASSLGTGSVNTEAFF. The CDR3 DNA reads as TGCGCCAGCAGCTTGGGGACAGGGTCCGTGAACACTGAAGCTTTCTTT.

This clonotype was seen more than once but under ten times. The V gene is TRBV20-1, the J gene TRBJ1-1, with 7 bases matching TRBD1. The CDR3 sequence is 11 residues long. J lost 8 bases, V lost 6 bases, and 6 bases had no gene match. CDR1 and CDR2 from the germline V gene are DFQATT and SNEGSKA (reference sequence). Written as DNA, the CDR3 is TGCAGTGCGGGCCCGGGACAGGAAGCTTTCTTT. Translating gives CSAGPGQEAFF.

V and J are TRBV6-5 and TRBJ1-1; no clear D gene. Germline loops: CDR1 MNHEY, CDR2 SVGAGI. CDR3 length equals 14 residues. The V end was cut by 2 bases, the J end by 6 bases, with 13 bases between. The CDR3 sequence: CASSYSPGLAEAFF. The CDR3 DNA reads TGTGCCAGCAGTTACAGTCCGGGCTTGGCTGAAGCTTTCTTT.

V gene TRBV19 combines with J gene TRBJ2-2; perhaps TRBD2 as D (6 bases). The germline V and J ends were trimmed by 6 bases and 5 bases, with 10 bases remaining between them. In germline, CDR1 is LNHDA, CDR2 SQIVND (reference sequence). The CDR3 length is 13 residues. The CDR3 DNA reads as TGTGCCAGTAGGATCGGAGGGACCGGGGAGCTGTTTTTT. It is translated as CASRIGGTGELFF. The entire variable domain, with the rest obtained from reference TRBV19 and TRBJ2-2, is as follows: DGGITQSPKYLFRKEGQNVTLSCEQNLNHDAMYWYRQDPGQGLRLIYYSQIVNDFQKGDIAEGYSVSREKKESFPLTVTSAQKNPTAFYLCASRIGGTGELFFGEGSRLTVL.

The chain joins TRBV6-2 or TRBV6-3 to TRBJ1-1; TRBD1 matches at 8 bases. The CDR3 has 17 amino acids. J lost 1 base, V lost 0 bases, and 7 bases had no gene match. Germline CDR1 is MNHEY and CDR2 is SVGEGT. CDR3 protein: CASSYSFRQGRNTEAFF. CDR3 DNA: TGTGCCAGCAGTTACTCGTTCCGACAGGGGAGGAACACTGAAGCTTTCTTT.

Ten or more counts support this clonotype. V and J are TRBV27 and TRBJ2-3; D gene ambiguous. CDR1 is MNHEY and CDR2 is SMNVEV in the germline V gene (reference sequence). The CDR3 has 12 residues. V lost 7 bases to trimming and J lost 6 bases, with 11 bases between them. The CDR3, as DNA: TGTGCCAGCATAGGCCCGAGGGATACGCAGTATTTT. This codes for CASIGPRDTQYF.

This clonotype has a handful of counts. The genes are TRBV7-2 and TRBJ1-1; 7 nucleotides line up with TRBD1. Germline CDR1 reads SGHTA; CDR2 reads FQGNSA. CDR3 length equals 15 residues. Trimming cost V 6 bases and J 2 bases; bases outside gene matches: 9. The chain's CDR3 is CASSYTGTDNTEAFF. DNA of the CDR3: TGTGCCAGCAGTTATACCGGGACAGACAACACTGAAGCTTTCTTT.

This clonotype was seen many times. The rearrangement joins TRBV4-3 to TRBJ2-7; perhaps TRBD2 as D (5 bases). The CDR3 covers 15 residues. The V end was cut by 1 base, the J end by 2 bases, with 12 bases between. Germline assignment: CDR1 LGHNA and CDR2 YSLEER. The CDR3 loop reads CASSQAFVGAYEQYF. DNA of the CDR3: TGCGCCAGCAGCCAAGCCTTCGTCGGGGCCTACGAGCAGTACTTC.

This clonotype has a handful of counts. The chain employs TRBV6-5 and TRBJ1-1; D is unclear. The CDR3 covers 13 residues. Trimming shortened V by 5 bases and J by 1 base, and 8 bases separated the two germline ends. Germline CDR1 is MNHEY and CDR2 is SVGAGI. CDR3 in amino acids: CASSPRRNTEAFF. The CDR3 DNA sequence: TGTGCCAGCAGTCCCAGGAGGAACACTGAAGCTTTCTTT.